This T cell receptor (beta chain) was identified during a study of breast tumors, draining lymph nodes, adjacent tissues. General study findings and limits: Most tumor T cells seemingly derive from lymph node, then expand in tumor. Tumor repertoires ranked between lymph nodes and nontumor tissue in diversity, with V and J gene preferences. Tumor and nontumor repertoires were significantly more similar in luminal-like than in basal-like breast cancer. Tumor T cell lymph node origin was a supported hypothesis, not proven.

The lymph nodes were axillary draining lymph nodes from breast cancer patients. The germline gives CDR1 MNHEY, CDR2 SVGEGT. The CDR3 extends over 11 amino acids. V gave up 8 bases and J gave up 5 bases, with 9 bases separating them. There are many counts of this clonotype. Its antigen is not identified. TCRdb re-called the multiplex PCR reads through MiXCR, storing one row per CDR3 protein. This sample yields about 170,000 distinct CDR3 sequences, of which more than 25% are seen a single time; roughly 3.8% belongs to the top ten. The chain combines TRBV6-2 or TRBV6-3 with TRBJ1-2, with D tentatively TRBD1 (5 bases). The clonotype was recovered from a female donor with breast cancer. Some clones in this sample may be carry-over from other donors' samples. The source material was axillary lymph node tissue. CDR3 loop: CASGDGYGYTF. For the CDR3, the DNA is TGTGCCAGCGGGGACGGATATGGCTACACCTTC.